A selection of T cell receptor beta chains follows, all from one sample in a study of blood T cell repertoires in COVID-19. Sequencing used immunoSEQ multiplex PCR; TCRdb keeps in-frame clones, though not all of them. The profile shows 150,000 to 200,000 clones, around 81% of them singletons. The specimen was peripheral blood. These TCRs come from a man aged 55-75 years with active or convalescent COVID-19. Each CDR3 is given without its conserved first and last residue. The D gene is left open where the match is weak.

j_call d_call v_call cdr3_length cdr3_aa
TRBJ1-1 TRBD1 TRBV15 11 ATSRTGGTEAF
TRBJ1-2 TRBD1 TRBV4-1 11 ASSQDRTGGYT
TRBJ2-3 NA TRBV27 13 ASSQKRLSTDTQY
TRBJ1-2 NA TRBV2 15 ASSEVHSFRANYGYT
TRBJ2-7 NA TRBV19 9 ASSTHYEQY
TRBJ2-5 TRBD1 TRBV6-4 13 ASSGNDRGQETQY
TRBJ2-2 TRBD1 TRBV2 11 ASGQGITGELF
TRBJ2-5 TRBD2 TRBV9 13 ASSQGTIAQETQY
TRBJ2-1 NA TRBV28 14 ASTSLEARMWNEQF
TRBJ1-3 NA TRBV3-1/TRBV3-2 13 ASSPDFLSGNTIY
TRBJ1-4 NA TRBV5-8 13 ASSLAGQVPEKLF
TRBJ1-1 NA TRBV11-2 11 ASSLAEYTEAF
TRBJ2-7 NA TRBV10-2 13 ASSESAGLPYEQY
TRBJ2-7 NA TRBV13 11 ASSLGRSYEQY
TRBJ1-3 NA TRBV15 14 ATSRDGRVTGNTIY
TRBJ1-4 NA TRBV18 12 ASSPPGHGEKLF
TRBJ2-2 NA TRBV18 11 ASSPSVPGELF
TRBJ2-6 NA TRBV10-3 13 AIRGGNSGANVLT
TRBJ1-5 TRBD1 TRBV15 13 ATSPTGGRNQPQH
TRBJ1-6 NA TRBV19 13 ATSSDIRDWESLH
TRBJ2-3 NA TRBV5-4 13 ASSWSQVETDTQY
TRBJ2-2 TRBD1 TRBV5-1 14 ASTRTGGGGAGELF
TRBJ1-6 NA TRBV6-1 12 ASSEAGPNSPLH
TRBJ2-7 NA TRBV19 14 ASSTPTSGKTYEQY
TRBJ2-1 NA TRBV19 12 ASSPDGAGDEQF
TRBJ2-1 NA TRBV12-2 16 ASRLVCRTSGEYNEQF
TRBJ2-2 NA TRBV19 13 ASSIGNAGTGELF
TRBJ1-6 NA TRBV27 12 ASSFRSLDSPLH
TRBJ1-2 NA TRBV5-1 11 ASKLGGTDGYT
TRBJ2-7 TRBD2 TRBV2 12 ASSEEREPPSQY
TRBJ2-7 TRBD2 TRBV28 11 ASSQTSGDEQY
TRBJ1-1 NA TRBV18 12 ASSPTEASGGAF
TRBJ2-5 TRBD1 TRBV27 13 ASSPGDRVAETQY
TRBJ2-7 NA TRBV7-8 12 ASSRRTISYEQY
TRBJ1-2 TRBD1 TRBV2 14 ASSEGTGDYGYGYT
TRBJ2-7 TRBD2 TRBV6-5 13 ASSYGTSGGYEQY
TRBJ1-3 NA TRBV7-6 12 ASSLAEGTHTIY
TRBJ2-7 TRBD1 TRBV15 13 ATKLRDSISYEQY
TRBJ1-2 NA TRBV12-3/TRBV12-4 11 ASSWSFTGGYT
TRBJ2-7 NA TRBV2 10 ASSEQGYEQY
TRBJ2-3 NA TRBV7-3 12 ASSPIADTDTQY
TRBJ2-7 TRBD1 TRBV6-1 14 ASSEFDSQGAYEQY
TRBJ1-4 NA TRBV19 12 ASSIQQGSEKLF
TRBJ1-5 TRBD1 TRBV12-3/TRBV12-4 11 ASRQGGNQPQH
TRBJ2-5 TRBD1 TRBV18 13 ASSPAGTAEETQY
TRBJ2-7 NA TRBV6-5 12 ASSYSSSGDEQY
TRBJ2-5 TRBD1 TRBV2 15 ASSRLPRTGRQETQY
TRBJ1-2 TRBD1 TRBV6-2/TRBV6-3 12 ASSDPRGRGGYT
TRBJ2-1 TRBD2 TRBV18 16 ASSPALAGGGGGGEQF
TRBJ1-1 TRBD1 TRBV12-3/TRBV12-4 11 ASMASLRGEAF
TRBJ1-1 NA TRBV25-1 11 ASRSAENTEAF